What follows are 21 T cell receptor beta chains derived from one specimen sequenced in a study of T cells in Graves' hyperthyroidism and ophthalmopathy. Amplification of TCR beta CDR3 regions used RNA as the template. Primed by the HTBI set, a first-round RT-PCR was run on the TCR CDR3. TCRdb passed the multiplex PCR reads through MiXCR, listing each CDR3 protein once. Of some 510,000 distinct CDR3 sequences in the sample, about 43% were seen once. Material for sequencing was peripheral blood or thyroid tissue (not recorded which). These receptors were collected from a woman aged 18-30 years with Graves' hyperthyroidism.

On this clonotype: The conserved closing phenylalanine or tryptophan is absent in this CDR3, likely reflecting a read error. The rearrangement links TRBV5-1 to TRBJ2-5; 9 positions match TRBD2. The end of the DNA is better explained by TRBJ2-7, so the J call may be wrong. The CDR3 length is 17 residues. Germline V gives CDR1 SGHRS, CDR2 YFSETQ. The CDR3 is CASSSPTAGTSRHEQYL. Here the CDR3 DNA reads TGCGCCAGCAGCTCACCTACCGCAGGGACTAGCCGCCACGAGCAGTACCTC.

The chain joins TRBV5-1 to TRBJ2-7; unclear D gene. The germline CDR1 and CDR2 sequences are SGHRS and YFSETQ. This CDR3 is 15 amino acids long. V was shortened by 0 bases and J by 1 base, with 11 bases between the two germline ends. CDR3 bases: TGCGCCAGCAGCTTGGTGCAGGCAAGTTCCTACGAGCAGTACTTC. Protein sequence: CASSLVQASSYEQYF.

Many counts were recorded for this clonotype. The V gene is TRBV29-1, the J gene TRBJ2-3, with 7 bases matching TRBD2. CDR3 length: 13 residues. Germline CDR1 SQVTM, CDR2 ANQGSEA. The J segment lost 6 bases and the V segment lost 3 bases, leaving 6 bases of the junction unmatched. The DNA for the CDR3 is TGCAGCGTTGAGGTCGGGAGGAGGGATACGCAGTATTTT. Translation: CSVEVGRRDTQYF.

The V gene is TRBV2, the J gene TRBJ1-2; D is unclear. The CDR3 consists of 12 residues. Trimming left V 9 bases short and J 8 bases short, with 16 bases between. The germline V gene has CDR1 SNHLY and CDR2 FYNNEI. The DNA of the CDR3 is TGTGCCAGGACCGGGAACCAAGGCGGCTACACCTTC. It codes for CARTGNQGGYTF.

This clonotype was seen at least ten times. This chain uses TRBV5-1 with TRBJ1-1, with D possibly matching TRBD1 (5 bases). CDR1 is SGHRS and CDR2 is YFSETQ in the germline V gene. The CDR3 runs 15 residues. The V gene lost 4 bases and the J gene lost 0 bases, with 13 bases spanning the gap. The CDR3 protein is CASSEWDGMNTEAFF. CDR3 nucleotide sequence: TGCGCCAGCAGCGAGTGGGACGGCATGAACACTGAAGCTTTCTTT.

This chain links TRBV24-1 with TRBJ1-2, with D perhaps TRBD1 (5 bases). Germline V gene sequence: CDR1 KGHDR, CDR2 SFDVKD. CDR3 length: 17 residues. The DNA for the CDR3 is TGTGGCACTAGCAGAGATCCCCGGGACCGAACTAACTATGGCTACACCTTC. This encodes CGTSRDPRDRTNYGYTF.

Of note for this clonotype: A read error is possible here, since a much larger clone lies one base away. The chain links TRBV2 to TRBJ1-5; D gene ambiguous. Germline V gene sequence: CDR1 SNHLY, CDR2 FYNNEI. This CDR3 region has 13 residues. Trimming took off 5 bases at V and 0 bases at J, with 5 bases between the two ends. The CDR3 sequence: CASSLISNQPQHF. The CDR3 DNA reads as TGTGCCAGCAGTTTGATTAGCAATCAGCCCCAGCATTTT.

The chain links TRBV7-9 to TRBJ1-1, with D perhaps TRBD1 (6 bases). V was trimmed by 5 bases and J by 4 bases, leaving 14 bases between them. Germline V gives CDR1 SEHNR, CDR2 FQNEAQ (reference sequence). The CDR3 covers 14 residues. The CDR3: CASSAQGGGTEAFF. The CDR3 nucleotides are TGTGCCAGCAGCGCACAGGGAGGCGGCACTGAAGCTTTCTTT.

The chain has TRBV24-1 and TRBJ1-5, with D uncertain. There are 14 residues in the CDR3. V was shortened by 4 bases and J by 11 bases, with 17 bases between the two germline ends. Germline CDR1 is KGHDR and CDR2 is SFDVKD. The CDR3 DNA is TGTGCCACCAGTGACCGACTGGCGACGGAGACCCAGCATTTT. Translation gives CATSDRLATETQHF.

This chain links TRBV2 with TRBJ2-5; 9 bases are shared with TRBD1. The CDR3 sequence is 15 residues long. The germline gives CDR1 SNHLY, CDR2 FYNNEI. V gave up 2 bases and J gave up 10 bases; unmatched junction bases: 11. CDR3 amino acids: CASSETPGTGIFQYF. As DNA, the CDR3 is TGTGCCAGCAGTGAAACCCCCGGGACAGGGATTTTCCAGTACTTC.

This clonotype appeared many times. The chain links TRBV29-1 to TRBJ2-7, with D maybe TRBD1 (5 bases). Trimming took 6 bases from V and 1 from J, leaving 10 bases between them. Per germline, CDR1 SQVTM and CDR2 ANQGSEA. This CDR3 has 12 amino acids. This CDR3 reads CSVNKGSYEQYF. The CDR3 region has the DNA TGCAGCGTCAATAAGGGGTCCTACGAGCAGTACTTC.

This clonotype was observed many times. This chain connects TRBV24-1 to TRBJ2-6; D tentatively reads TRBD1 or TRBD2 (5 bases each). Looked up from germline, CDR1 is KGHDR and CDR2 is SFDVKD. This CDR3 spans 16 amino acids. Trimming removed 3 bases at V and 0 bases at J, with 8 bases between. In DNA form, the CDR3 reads TGTGCCACCAGTGATCGGGGCTTCTCTGGGGCCAACGTCCTGACTTTC. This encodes CATSDRGFSGANVLTF.

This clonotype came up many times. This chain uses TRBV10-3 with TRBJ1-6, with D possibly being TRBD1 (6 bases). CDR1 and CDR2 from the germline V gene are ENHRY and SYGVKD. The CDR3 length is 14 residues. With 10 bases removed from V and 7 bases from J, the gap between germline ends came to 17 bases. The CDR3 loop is CATTLRDINSPLHF. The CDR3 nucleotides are TGTGCCACAACACTCCGGGACATCAATTCACCCCTCCACTTT.

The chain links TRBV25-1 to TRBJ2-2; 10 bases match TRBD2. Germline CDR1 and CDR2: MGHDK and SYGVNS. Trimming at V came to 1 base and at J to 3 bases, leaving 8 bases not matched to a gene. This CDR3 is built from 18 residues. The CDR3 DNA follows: TGTGCCAGCAGTGAATTTTCTAGCGGGAGATCGGACACCGGGGAGCTGTTTTTT. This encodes CASSEFSSGRSDTGELFF.

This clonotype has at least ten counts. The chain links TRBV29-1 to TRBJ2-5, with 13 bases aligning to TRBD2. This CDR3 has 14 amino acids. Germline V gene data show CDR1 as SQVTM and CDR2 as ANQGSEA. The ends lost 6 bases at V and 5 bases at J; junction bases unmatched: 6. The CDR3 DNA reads TGCAGCGTCCGGGGACTAGCGGGATCTGAGACCCAGTACTTC. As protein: CSVRGLAGSETQYF.

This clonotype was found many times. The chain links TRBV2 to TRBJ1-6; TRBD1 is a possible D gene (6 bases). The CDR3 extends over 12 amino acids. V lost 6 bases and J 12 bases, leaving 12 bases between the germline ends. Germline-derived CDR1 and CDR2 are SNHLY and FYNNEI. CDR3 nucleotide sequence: TGTGCCAGCAGCAGAGGGGGACAACCCCTCCACTTT. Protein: CASSRGGQPLHF.

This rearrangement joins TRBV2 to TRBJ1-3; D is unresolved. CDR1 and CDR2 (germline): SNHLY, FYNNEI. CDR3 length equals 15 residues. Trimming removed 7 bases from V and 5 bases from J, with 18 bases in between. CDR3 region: CASNTRLGPRNTIYF. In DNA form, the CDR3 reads TGTGCCAGCAACACACGACTCGGTCCCAGAAACACCATATATTTT.

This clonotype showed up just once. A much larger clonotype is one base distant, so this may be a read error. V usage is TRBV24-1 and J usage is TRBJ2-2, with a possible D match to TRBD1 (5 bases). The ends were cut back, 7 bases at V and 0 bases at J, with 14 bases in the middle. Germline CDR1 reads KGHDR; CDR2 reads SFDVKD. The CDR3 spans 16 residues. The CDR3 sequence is CATRPPSRANTGELFF. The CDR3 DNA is TGTGCCACCAGACCCCCCAGCAGGGCGAACACCGGGGAGCTGTTTTTT.

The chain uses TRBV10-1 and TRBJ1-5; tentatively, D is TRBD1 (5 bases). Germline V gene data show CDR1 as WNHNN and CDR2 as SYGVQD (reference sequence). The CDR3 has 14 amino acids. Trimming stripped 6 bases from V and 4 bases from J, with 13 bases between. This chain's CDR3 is CASSQGGVNQPQHF. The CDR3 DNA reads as TGCGCCAGCAGCCAAGGAGGGGTGAATCAGCCCCAGCATTTT.

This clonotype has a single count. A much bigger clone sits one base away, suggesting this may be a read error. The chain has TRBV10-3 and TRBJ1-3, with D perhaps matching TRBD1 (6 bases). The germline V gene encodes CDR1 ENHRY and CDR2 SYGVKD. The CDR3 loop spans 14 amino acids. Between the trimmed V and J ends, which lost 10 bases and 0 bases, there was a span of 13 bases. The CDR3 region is CATTGHSSGNTIYF. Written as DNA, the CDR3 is TGTGCCACCACGGGACACAGCTCTGGAAACACCATATATTTT.

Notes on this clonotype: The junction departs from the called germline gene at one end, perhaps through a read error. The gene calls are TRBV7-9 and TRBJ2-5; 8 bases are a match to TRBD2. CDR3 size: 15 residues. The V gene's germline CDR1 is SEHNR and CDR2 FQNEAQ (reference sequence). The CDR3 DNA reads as TGTGCCAGCAGCTTAGGACTAGCGCCCCAAGAGACCCAGTGCTTC. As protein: CASSLGLAPQETQCF.